This TCR beta chain is drawn from a study of monozygotic twins with inflammatory bowel disease. General observations from the study: Twins with IBD had fewer clonotypes in common with others than healthy twins, particularly during disease activity. The study found lower TCRbeta diversity (inverse Simpson) in IBD patients than in healthy co-twins.

For both chains, the TCRalpha and TCRbeta cDNA went through two nested PCRs of about 17 and 10 cycles. No DNA is given; TCRdb re-called the 5' RACE reads and lists each CDR3 protein once. Its listing shows about 300,000 distinct CDR3 sequences. Each donor supplied about 2.7 ml of blood. In regard to this clonotype: Its antigen is not known.

The length of the CDR3 is 13 residues. Germline-derived CDR1 and CDR2 are DFQATT and SNEGSKA (reference sequence). The sequenced material came from blood. The sequence came from a human donor with ulcerative colitis or Crohn's disease, or a healthy co-twin of an affected twin (not recorded which). The chain uses TRBV20-1 and TRBJ1-1; TCRdb's D call, TRBD1, is unchecked because there is no DNA. The CDR3 sequence is CSARPLSNTEAFF.